Given below is one T cell receptor beta chain in context. The target of this receptor is not known. There are no base qualities to consult, and no much larger clone falls within one base. Preparation of the library involved the immunoSEQ multiplex PCR assay. For TCR sequencing, RNA was extracted from every sample and reverse transcribed into cDNA to serve as template. SuperScript III was used for first-strand cDNA synthesis, primed with a 2:1 mix of oligo-dT and random hexamers. Amplification bias was assessed with a synthetic immune receptor repertoire, and residual bias was removed computationally. Per the original workflow: After raw reads were preprocessed to remove errors, the CDR3 was defined following IMGT conventions as running from the conserved cysteine to phenylalanine. To get clonality, Shannon entropy was normalized by log2 of the number of productive unique TCRs and the result was subtracted from 1. Scalp TCRbeta sequences were cross-referenced with sorted blood CD4 and CD8 repertoires so that the CD4 or CD8 identity of scalp clones could be inferred. Entries here come from immuneACCESS through TCRdb and include only in-frame sequences with V and J called. Some clones fail to appear in such tables; in the studies checked, an unresolved V gene covers under half of the shortfall, and the cause of the remainder is unknown. V, J and clone size were drawn from that table, and D and trimming were deduced from the DNA. The sample yields 120,000 to 150,000 clones; about 87% were counted once. Over 13% of the sample goes to the ten largest clones.

This record belongs to a study of CD8+ T cells in alopecia areata (dated by TCRdb to the late 2010s). About the investigation overall: The treated patients, all with moderate-to-severe alopecia areata, were enrolled in an open-label pilot trial of oral tofacitinib given at 5 to 10 mg twice daily. Patients stayed on tofacitinib for 6 to 18 months and then had 6 months of follow-up off drug so that delayed response and recurrence could be assessed. TCRbeta CDR3 regions were amplified by immunoSEQ multiplex PCR using 35 Vbeta forward and 13 Jbeta reverse primers. RNA came from the PAXgene miRNA kit for fixed scalp, the miRNeasy kit for PBMCs, and the RNeasy kit for mouse skin. Scalp clonality was compared across normal scalp (n=4), patchy alopecia areata scalp (n=8), and alopecia totalis/universalis scalp (n=8). Tofacitinib-treated patients had biopsies at baseline and at 4 and 24 weeks of treatment, with a later scalp biopsy in several patients. In both human patients and the C3H/HeJ mouse model, the study applied high-throughput TCRbeta sequencing to look at T cell clonal expansion in alopecia areata. Human TCRbeta sequencing covered scalp tissue and sorted CD4+ and CD8+ peripheral blood T cells from patchy and totalis/universalis alopecia areata patients and healthy controls.

The full study reports these points: Shared TCR sequences between patients were less evident than in mice, which may be partly attributable to HLA diversity in the patient population. Scalp TCR repertoire analysis is complicated because resident alphabeta T cells in normal human skin are also sequenced, whereas mouse skin is dominated by gammadelta T cells. Compared with normal scalp, lesional scalp, particularly in alopecia totalis/universalis, had higher clonality and more expanded CD8+ clones, which suggests antigenic drive.

Interpreted using the paper, the time point label stands for: baseline before oral tofacitinib. From alopecia areata patients, peripheral blood was collected along with lesional scalp punch biopsies. PBMCs were isolated by density centrifugation and stained for CD3, CD4 and CD8, after which CD4+ and CD8+ T cells were sorted on a FACSAria. At the junction V is shortened by 1 base and J by 6 bases, with 7 bases in between. Based on the germline V gene (reference sequence), the CDR1 and CDR2 sequences are SEHNR and FQNEAQ. From the cysteine through the phenylalanine, the CDR3 covers 12 amino acids. The retained sequence is limited to the CDR3, 36 bases, with the frame set at the first base.

The sequence was obtained from a human donor with alopecia areata. The chain couples TRBV7-9 to TRBJ2-7; too little of a D gene remains to name it. The sample was CD8+ T cells sorted from blood, taken at week 0. The CDR3 sequence is CASSLGPSEQYF. The DNA sequence is given as TGTGCCAGCAGCTTAGGTCCGAGCGAGCAGTACTTC. The entire variable domain, with the stretches around the CDR3 drawn from the reference TRBV7-9 and TRBJ2-7 proteins, is DTGVSQNPRHKITKRGQNVTFRCDPISEHNRLYWYRQTLGQGPEFLTYFQNEAQLEKSRLLSDRFSAERPKGSFSTLEIQRTEQGDSAMYLCASSLGPSEQYFGPGTRLTVT.